The 30 T cell receptor beta chains reported below all come from one sample, sequenced in a study of early T cells in non-severe SARS-CoV-2 infection. One entry per CDR3 protein results from TCRdb running MiXCR on the 5' RACE reads. The sample carries about 67,000 distinct CDR3 sequences, about 9.9% recorded once. The sample consisted of whole blood. The receptors come from an adult who was a healthcare worker with PCR-confirmed SARS-CoV-2 infection or an uninfected control (not recorded which).

Regarding this clonotype: A read error may explain this, as a much larger clone is one base away. The chain employs TRBV9 and TRBJ2-3; unclear D gene. Trimming removed 2 bases from V and 0 bases from J, with 1 base in between. Germline CDR1 is SGDLS and CDR2 is YYNGEE. The CDR3 sequence is 12 residues long. The CDR3 loop reads CASSVSTDTQYF. The CDR3 DNA reads TGTGCCAGCAGCGTGAGCACAGATACGCAGTATTTT.

In this sample, this clonotype turned up many times. The chain carries TRBV6-1 and TRBJ2-2; 7 positions agree with TRBD1. The J segment lost 1 base and the V segment lost 6 bases, leaving 5 bases of the junction unmatched. Germline CDR1 and CDR2: MNHNS and SASEGT. The CDR3 consists of 15 residues. The CDR3 region is CASRGQVLNTGELFF. CDR3 DNA: TGTGCCAGCAGAGGACAGGTTTTGAACACCGGGGAGCTGTTTTTT.

This clonotype has at least ten counts. In DNA, the CDR3 is TGTGCCAGCAGCTTGGAAGACTCACCCCTCCACTTT. Amino acids: CASSLEDSPLHF. The rearrangement links TRBV7-9 to TRBJ1-6; D is undetermined. The CDR3 sequence is 12 residues long. Germline CDR1 reads SEHNR; CDR2 reads FQNEAQ (reference sequence). Trimming shortened V by 3 bases and J by 10 bases, and 7 bases separated the two germline ends.

The table lists this clonotype with many counts. The chain has TRBV18 and TRBJ2-5, with a tentative D call TRBD2 (6 bases). Per germline, CDR1 KGHSH and CDR2 LQKENI. This CDR3 region has 15 residues. With 3 bases removed from V and 5 bases from J, the gap between germline ends came to 16 bases. CDR3 DNA sequence: TGTGCCAGCTCACCGCTTGGAGGGACTGGGGAGACCCAGTACTTC. Translation gives CASSPLGGTGETQYF.

The V and J genes are TRBV2 and TRBJ2-1; D perhaps matches TRBD1 (6 bases). V lost 5 bases to trimming and J lost 10 bases, with 15 bases between them. Looked up from germline, CDR1 is SNHLY and CDR2 is FYNNEI. This CDR3 has 13 residues. CDR3 residues: CASSQNRGTEQFF. CDR3 nucleotides: TGTGCCAGCAGTCAGAACAGAGGGACAGAGCAGTTCTTC.

This clonotype was detected many times. CDR3 DNA sequence: TGTGCCAGCAGCGGGGGAGGGGGCCACGTAGGCACTGAAGCTTTCTTT. Translation: CASSGGGGHVGTEAFF. The rearrangement uses TRBV6-5 and TRBJ1-1, with 7 nucleotides matching TRBD1. The CDR3 is 16 residues long. The germline V gene encodes CDR1 MNHEY and CDR2 SVGAGI. The V and J ends lost 6 bases and 4 bases, in that order; junction bases with no gene match: 14.

This clonotype has ten or more counts. The rearrangement joins TRBV13 to TRBJ2-7, with 13 bases identical to TRBD2. In germline, CDR1 is PRHDT, CDR2 FYEKMQ (reference sequence). The CDR3 length is 17 residues. V trimming: 2 bases; J trimming: 2 bases; junction bases outside the gene matches: 6. The CDR3 sequence: CASSLMEGLAGTYEQYF. In nucleotides, the CDR3 is TGTGCCAGCAGCTTAATGGAGGGACTAGCGGGGACCTACGAGCAGTACTTC.

This clonotype has only a few counts. The chain has TRBV7-6 and TRBJ2-2; perhaps D is TRBD1 or TRBD2 (5 bases each). Looked up from germline, CDR1 is SGHVS and CDR2 is FNYEAQ. This CDR3 comprises 16 residues. Trimming removed 1 base at V and 0 bases at J, with 9 bases between. DNA of the CDR3: TGTGCCAGCAGCTTAGGTCCGGGGCCGAACACCGGGGAGCTGTTTTTT. It is translated as CASSLGPGPNTGELFF.

The table lists this clonotype with a few counts. The J gene is TRBJ2-1, the V gene TRBV28; either TRBD1 or TRBD2 may supply D (5 bases each). The CDR3 spans 12 residues. Germline V gives CDR1 MDHEN, CDR2 SYDVKM. V lost 10 bases and J 5 bases, leaving 12 bases between the germline ends. CDR3 nucleotides: TGTGCCAACGGGGCTAGTCACAATGAGCAGTTCTTC. Protein: CANGASHNEQFF.

This clonotype has ten or more counts. V gene TRBV5-1 combines with J gene TRBJ2-7, with D unclear. With 0 bases removed from V and 2 bases from J, the gap between germline ends came to 6 bases. The CDR3 has 13 residues. CDR1 SGHRS and CDR2 YFSETQ come from the germline V gene. The CDR3 sequence: CASSLDTPYEQYF. CDR3 DNA sequence: TGCGCCAGCAGCTTGGACACCCCCTACGAGCAGTACTTC.

This clonotype was seen a handful of times. The chain uses TRBV11-2 and TRBJ2-6, with TRBD2 as a possible D gene (6 bases). The germline gives CDR1 SGHAT, CDR2 FQNNGV. The V and J ends lost 6 bases and 2 bases respectively, with 11 bases between them. CDR3 size: 15 residues. CDR3 in amino acids: CASRHGTPGANVLTF. The CDR3 nucleotides are TGTGCCAGCAGACACGGGACTCCTGGGGCCAACGTCCTGACTTTC.

The CDR3: CASSLAGGRIVDTQYF. The CDR3 region has the DNA TGTGCCAGCAGCCTCGCAGGCGGGAGGATTGTAGATACGCAGTATTTT. This rearrangement joins TRBV7-2 to TRBJ2-3; 8 bases agree with TRBD2. J lost 5 bases, V lost 5 bases, and 12 bases had no gene match. CDR1 is SGHTA, CDR2 FQGNSA, per germline. CDR3 size: 16 residues.

The sample holds many counts of this clonotype. The rearrangement links TRBV29-1 to TRBJ2-5; TRBD2 might be the D (6 bases). The CDR3 consists of 13 residues. Trimming pared 7 bases from V and 5 bases from J, leaving 17 bases between. Germline values: CDR1 SQVTM, CDR2 ANQGSEA. The CDR3 here is CSAQDGGKETQYF. CDR3 in DNA: TGCAGCGCCCAAGATGGAGGGAAGGAGACCCAGTACTTC. Variable domain in full (rest from reference TRBV29-1 and TRBJ2-5): SAVISQKPSRDICQRGTSLTIQCQVDSQVTMMFWYRQQPGQSLTLIATANQGSEATYESGFVIDKFPISRPNLTFSTLTVSNMSPEDSSIYLCSAQDGGKETQYFGPGTRLLVL.

This clonotype was observed a handful of times. The rearrangement joins TRBV10-3 to TRBJ2-7; a weak D match, TRBD2 (6 bases). Deletions cut 4 bases from V and 2 bases from J, with 12 bases between. The CDR3 runs to 14 residues. The germline V gene has CDR1 ENHRY and CDR2 SYGVKD. The CDR3 loop reads CAISVGGIAYEQYF. The DNA of the CDR3 is TGTGCCATCAGTGTGGGCGGGATCGCCTACGAGCAGTACTTC.

This clonotype has at least ten counts. The J gene is TRBJ1-5, the V gene TRBV12-3 or TRBV12-4, with 9 bases identical to TRBD1. CDR3 length equals 14 residues. The J segment lost 6 bases and the V segment lost 5 bases, leaving 5 bases of the junction unmatched. The CDR3 nucleotides read TGTGCCAGCAGTCAGACAGGGGGAGGTCAGCCCCAGCATTTT. Its translation: CASSQTGGGQPQHF.

This clonotype has a handful of counts. The CDR3, as DNA: TGTGCCAGCAGTTTCACAGGGGCCCGTGACACTGAAGCTTTCTTT. Translated: CASSFTGARDTEAFF. V is TRBV6-5 and J is TRBJ1-1; 7 bases line up with TRBD1. This CDR3 has 15 amino acids. Germline V gene lookup returns CDR1 MNHEY and CDR2 SVGAGI. V dropped 4 bases and J dropped 3; count of bases not matched to a gene: 8.

This clonotype was counted a few times. The chain carries TRBV4-1 and TRBJ2-1; TRBD2 agrees at 9 bases. Looked up from germline, CDR1 is MGHRA and CDR2 is YSYEKL. The V segment lost 3 bases and the J segment 11 bases; nucleotides outside the gene matches: 8. This CDR3 comprises 14 residues. This CDR3 is CASSQPRSGGQQFF. For the CDR3, the DNA is TGCGCCAGCAGCCAGCCTCGTAGCGGGGGACAGCAGTTCTTC.

This clonotype turned up a few times. The chain employs TRBV10-3 and TRBJ2-3, with D tentatively TRBD2 (6 bases). Germline V gene sequence: CDR1 ENHRY, CDR2 SYGVKD. The V gene lost 3 bases and the J gene lost 3 bases, with 7 bases spanning the gap. The CDR3 is 13 amino acids. For the CDR3, the DNA is TGTGCCATCAGTGAAGGGAGGACAGATACGCAGTATTTT. Translation: CAISEGRTDTQYF.

This clonotype has ten or more counts. The CDR3, as DNA: TGCGCCAGCAGCGCCTCACGAGAGACCCAGTACTTC. This translates into CASSASRETQYF. V usage is TRBV5-1 and J usage is TRBJ2-5, with unresolved D. V was shortened by 4 bases and J by 4 bases, with 8 bases between the two germline ends. CDR1 is SGHRS, CDR2 YFSETQ, per germline. This CDR3 comprises 12 residues.

This clonotype was counted ten times or more. V is TRBV19 and J is TRBJ1-1; D is ambiguous. Trimming cost V 6 bases and J 4 bases, with 12 bases left between them. The CDR3 runs 13 residues. Germline V gene sequence: CDR1 LNHDA, CDR2 SQIVND (reference sequence). This chain's CDR3 is CASSPQSSTEAFF. The CDR3 DNA is TGTGCCAGTAGCCCTCAATCGAGCACTGAAGCTTTCTTT.

This clonotype was recorded a few times. The V gene is TRBV11-2, the J gene TRBJ2-7; D may match TRBD1 or TRBD2 (5 bases each). The V end lost 2 bases, the J end lost 2 bases, and 13 bases lay between the germline ends. The CDR3 extends over 15 amino acids. The germline gives CDR1 SGHAT, CDR2 FQNNGV. The CDR3 DNA reads as TGTGCCAGCAGCTTACAGGGTACGGGACCCTACGAGCAGTACTTC. It specifies CASSLQGTGPYEQYF.

This clonotype was counted ten times or more. The CDR3 sequence: CASIAGHVNTGELFF. CDR3 coding DNA: TGTGCCAGCATAGCGGGTCATGTTAACACCGGGGAGCTGTTTTTT. The J gene is TRBJ2-2, the V gene TRBV19; the match to TRBD2 covers 7 bases. The CDR3 sequence is 15 residues long. Unmatched junction bases numbered 9, after V lost 9 bases and J lost 2 bases. CDR1 is LNHDA, CDR2 SQIVND, per germline (reference sequence).

The sample holds many counts of this clonotype. The chain employs TRBV20-1 and TRBJ1-2; no reliable D call. Germline lookup yields CDR1 DFQATT and CDR2 SNEGSKA (reference sequence). V lost 5 bases to trimming and J lost 4 bases, with 14 bases between them. The CDR3 loop spans 13 amino acids. The CDR3 here is CSAWIAGSYGYTF. Here the CDR3 DNA reads TGCAGTGCTTGGATAGCAGGATCCTATGGCTACACCTTC.

This clonotype was seen a handful of times. The rearrangement joins TRBV4-1 to TRBJ2-1; D could derive from TRBD1 or TRBD2 (5 bases each). Germline-derived CDR1 and CDR2 are MGHRA and YSYEKL. The length of the CDR3 is 14 residues. V lost 0 bases, J lost 6 bases, and 9 bases lay in between. The CDR3 bases are TGCGCCAGCAGCCAAGAGTGGGACCCCAATGAGCAGTTCTTC. As protein: CASSQEWDPNEQFF.

This clonotype was detected a few times. The rearrangement uses TRBV7-9 and TRBJ2-5, with D maybe TRBD2 (7 bases). CDR3 length equals 12 residues. CDR1 is SEHNR and CDR2 is FQNEAQ in the germline V gene (reference sequence). The V and J ends lost 5 bases and 5 bases respectively, with 9 bases between them. CDR3 protein: CASSRGGETQYF. The CDR3 DNA sequence: TGTGCCAGCAGCAGGGGGGGTGAGACCCAGTACTTC. The entire variable domain, with the rest obtained from reference TRBV7-9 and TRBJ2-5, is as follows: DTGVSQNPRHKITKRGQNVTFRCDPISEHNRLYWYRQTLGQGPEFLTYFQNEAQLEKSRLLSDRFSAERPKGSFSTLEIQRTEQGDSAMYLCASSRGGETQYFGPGTRLLVL.

The V and J genes are TRBV29-1 and TRBJ2-5; no definite D call. Germline V gene sequence: CDR1 SQVTM, CDR2 ANQGSEA. The CDR3 contains 13 residues. V lost 6 bases and J 1 base, leaving 12 bases between the germline ends. Written as DNA, the CDR3 is TGCAGCGTGCTAGTGCCGCCCCAAGAGACCCAGTACTTC. Its protein product is CSVLVPPQETQYF.

This clonotype was observed at least ten times. This rearrangement joins TRBV7-3 to TRBJ2-3; 8 bases are shared with TRBD1. The germline CDR1 and CDR2 sequences are SGHTA and FQGTGA. The CDR3 spans 16 residues. V shed 2 bases, J shed 1 base, and the junction held 5 bases outside the gene matches. This CDR3 reads CASSLGQTGGTDTQYF. CDR3 coding DNA: TGTGCCAGCAGCTTAGGCCAGACAGGGGGCACAGATACGCAGTATTTT.

There are a few counts of this clonotype. V is TRBV12-3 or TRBV12-4 and J is TRBJ1-2, with a weak D call TRBD1 (5 bases). Trimming took off 5 bases at V and 2 bases at J, with 12 bases between the two ends. CDR3 size: 14 residues. CDR3 DNA: TGTGCCAGCAGTCCGAGGGGCGGGAACTATGGCTACACCTTC. Protein: CASSPRGGNYGYTF.

This clonotype was detected a few times. V gene TRBV11-2 combines with J gene TRBJ2-4, with D tentatively TRBD1 or TRBD2 (6 bases each). Germline V gives CDR1 SGHAT, CDR2 FQNNGV. The CDR3 totals 15 residues. Trimming removed 5 bases at V and 1 base at J, with 12 bases between. In nucleotides, the CDR3 is TGTGCCAGCAGCCAACAGGGAGGTGCCAAAAACATTCAGTACTTC. This gives the protein CASSQQGGAKNIQYF.

Comment on this clonotype: Since the CDR3 does not end with the conserved phenylalanine or tryptophan, this likely comes from a read error. The chain combines TRBV5-8 with TRBJ2-7; 8 bases are a match to TRBD1. Trimming cost V 2 bases and J 6 bases; bases outside gene matches: 7. The CDR3 has 14 residues. Germline CDR1 reads SGHTS; CDR2 reads YDEGEE. The CDR3 sequence: CASSFAGGFGEQYS. CDR3 bases: TGTGCCAGCAGCTTCGCAGGGGGCTTCGGCGAGCAGTACTCC.